This record looks at one T cell receptor (beta chain) sequence and its context. What it recognizes is unknown. Here immunoSEQ multiplex PCR was the method, and the copy in TCRdb shows in-frame clones only, minus some. The repertoire holds approximately 30,000 clones, with roughly 93% as singletons. The sample originates from a study of T cells in localized non-small cell lung cancer. Study results and caveats: Higher adjacent-lung clonality was associated with shorter survival. Maximal T cell clonality occurred in uninvolved adjacent lung, with tumor ranking below it. Median approximately 61 top-100 tumor clones were shared with paired adjacent lung.

Material: peripheral blood, obtained before any cancer treatment. This TCR was recovered from an older female donor with stage I lung adenocarcinoma.

The CDR3 here is CASSIGGGTYNEQFF. The DNA for the CDR3 is TGTGCCAGTAGTATAGGGGGCGGGACTTACAATGAGCAGTTCTTC. This rearrangement joins TRBV19 to TRBJ2-1; D is possibly TRBD2 (6 bases). This CDR3 comprises 15 residues. V dropped 1 base and J dropped 4 bases, with 11 bases sitting between them. CDR1 and CDR2 (germline): LNHDA, SQIVND (reference sequence).